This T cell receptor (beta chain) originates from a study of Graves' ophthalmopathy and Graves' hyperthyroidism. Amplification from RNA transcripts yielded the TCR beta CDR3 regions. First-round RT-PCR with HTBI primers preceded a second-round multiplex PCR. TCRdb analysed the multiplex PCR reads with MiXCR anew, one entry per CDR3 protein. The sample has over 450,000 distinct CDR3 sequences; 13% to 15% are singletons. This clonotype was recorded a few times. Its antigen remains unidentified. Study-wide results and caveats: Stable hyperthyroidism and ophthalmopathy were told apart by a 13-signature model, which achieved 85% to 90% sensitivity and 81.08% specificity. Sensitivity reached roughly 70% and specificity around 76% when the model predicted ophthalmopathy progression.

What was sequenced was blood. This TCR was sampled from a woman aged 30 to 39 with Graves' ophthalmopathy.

CDR3 in DNA: TGCGCCAGCAGCTTGGCAAGGGTTTCGAACACTGAAGCTTTCTTT. Residues: CASSLARVSNTEAFF. V and J are TRBV5-1 and TRBJ1-1; D is unresolved. Trimming left V 0 bases short and J 1 base short, with 10 bases between. Germline CDR1 is SGHRS and CDR2 is YFSETQ. The CDR3 covers 15 residues. Looking up the rest from reference TRBV5-1 and TRBJ1-1 gives the full variable domain: KAGVTQTPRYLIKTRGQQVTLSCSPISGHRSVSWYQQTPGQGLQFLFEYFSETQRNKGNFPGRFSGRQFSNSRSEMNVSTLELGDSALYLCASSLARVSNTEAFFGQGTRLTVV.